The rows below give T cell receptor beta chains drawn from one sample of a study of T cells in tumors after PD-1 blockade. Assay: immunoSEQ multiplex PCR; the TCRdb copy retains only in-frame clones and omits some. The sample yields 11,000 or so clones, 60% to 80% seen once. The sequencing here drew on tumor tissue, taken before anti-PD-1 treatment. All receptors come from a human donor with basal cell carcinoma. The CDR3 runs from the conserved cysteine through the conserved F or W. A D gene is named only where the DNA matches it firmly. The size entry is marked missing in some rows and otherwise reads once, few, many or a size class.

DNA,CDR3,D,size,V,J
TGTGCCAGCAGCCAAGAATTCGGGAAGAGAGAGACCCAGTACTTC,CASSQEFGKRETQYF,-,-,TRBV3-1/TRBV3-2,TRBJ2-5
TGTGCCAGCAGCTTAGTAGGGACTGGGGCCAACGTCCTGACTTTC,CASSLVGTGANVLTF,-,-,TRBV7-2,TRBJ2-6
TGTGCCAGCAGCTTGGGACAGGGGGCGTGGGGTGGCAAAAACATTCAGTACTTC,CASSLGQGAWGGKNIQYF,TRBD1,-,TRBV7-9,TRBJ2-4
TGTGCCAGCAGTGATTATGTTGGCACTGAAGCTTTCTTT,CASSDYVGTEAFF,-,few,TRBV12-3/TRBV12-4,TRBJ1-1
TGTGCCAGCCGCCGAGGCGGTACGCAGTATTTT,CASRRGGTQYF,-,-,TRBV9,TRBJ2-3
TGTGCCAGCAGCCCCCGGGGACAGGGGGTCCAACTCTTATACACCTTC,CASSPRGQGVQLLYTF,TRBD1,-,TRBV3-1/TRBV3-2,TRBJ1-2
TGTGCCAGCAGCTTGTGGCGAAACACCATATATTTT,CASSLWRNTIYF,-,-,TRBV5-4,TRBJ1-3
TGCAGCGGACAGGGTACAGGAGTCGGCACTGAAGCTTTCTTT,CSGQGTGVGTEAFF,TRBD1,once,TRBV29-1,TRBJ1-1
TGCGCCAGCAGCCAAGATGGGGCCGGCCTTCCTCAGCCCCAGCATTTT,CASSQDGAGLPQPQHF,-,-,TRBV4-1,TRBJ1-5
TGTGCCAGCAGTTACTCGATCGGTGTCACAGATACGCAGTATTTT,CASSYSIGVTDTQYF,-,few,TRBV6-2/TRBV6-3,TRBJ2-3
TGTGCCAGCAGCCAGGTACCTGAGGGGTCTGGCTACACCTTC,CASSQVPEGSGYTF,-,-,TRBV3-1/TRBV3-2,TRBJ1-2
TGTGCCAGCAGCAAAGGACGGGTAGCGGGAGAGGTGAAGACCCAGTACTTC,CASSKGRVAGEVKTQYF,-,-,TRBV21-1,TRBJ2-5
TGTGCCAGCAGTGAGGTCGGGCCCCAGCATTTT,CASSEVGPQHF,-,medium-sized,TRBV6-1,TRBJ1-5
TGTGCCATCAGTGACTCCGGAGACACCGGGGAGCTGTTTTTT,CAISDSGDTGELFF,-,few,TRBV10-3,TRBJ2-2
TGTGCCAGCAGCCCCCTAGCGGGAGGCTACGAGCAGTACTTC,CASSPLAGGYEQYF,TRBD2,-,TRBV7-6,TRBJ2-7
TGTGCCAGCAGTTACTCCCTGTCCCCGAGGGATCAGCCCCAGCATTTT,CASSYSLSPRDQPQHF,-,few,TRBV6-6,TRBJ1-5
TGTGCCAGCAGTTGGGGGGGAGGGCCTATAGATACGCAGTATTTT,CASSWGGGPIDTQYF,TRBD2,-,TRBV28,TRBJ2-3
TGTGCCACCAGTGCACCACAGACAGGGCCTGGGGGCTACACCTTC,CATSAPQTGPGGYTF,TRBD1,-,TRBV24-1,TRBJ1-2
TGTGCCAGCAGCCTAATAACAGATACGCAGTATTTT,CASSLITDTQYF,-,-,TRBV9,TRBJ2-3
TGTGCCAGCAGCACCGGATTCCGGGGACAGTTCTTC,CASSTGFRGQFF,-,-,TRBV7-2,TRBJ2-1
TGTGCCAGCAGCTTCAACAGGGATGCTGAAGCTTTCTTT,CASSFNRDAEAFF,-,few,TRBV7-6,TRBJ1-1
TGTGCCAGCAGTTACACACGGACTAGCGGGGGCTCCCCCTACGAGCAGTACTTC,CASSYTRTSGGSPYEQYF,TRBD2,-,TRBV6-2/TRBV6-3,TRBJ2-7
TGTGCCAGCAGCCCCCGACAGGGCCCGCAGATCACTGAAGCTTTCTTT,CASSPRQGPQITEAFF,TRBD1,-,TRBV11-1,TRBJ1-1
TGTGCCAGCAGCTCCGCAAGCTCCTACGAGCAGTACTTC,CASSSASSYEQYF,-,once,TRBV5-4,TRBJ2-7
TGTGCCTGGAGTGGGGGGGCGGACACCGGGGAGCTGTTTTTT,CAWSGGADTGELFF,-,-,TRBV30,TRBJ2-2
TGTGCCAGCCAGACAGGGCCGGGGACTGAAGCTTTCTTT,CASQTGPGTEAFF,TRBD1,few,TRBV12-3/TRBV12-4,TRBJ1-1
TGTGCCAGCAGCCTACCGATTAGCGGGATATCGAAAGAGACCCAGTACTTC,CASSLPISGISKETQYF,TRBD2,-,TRBV5-4,TRBJ2-5
TGTGCCAGCCTTCTTCAGGGGGGGCCCTACGAGCAGTACTTC,CASLLQGGPYEQYF,-,-,TRBV6-5,TRBJ2-7
TGCGCCAGCAGCCAAGAAAGCCAGGGGGGGCGAGAGCAGTTCTTC,CASSQESQGGREQFF,-,-,TRBV4-3,TRBJ2-1
TGTGCCACCAGCAGGGGGAACATGGCGGGAGGAAAGATCTACACCTTC,CATSRGNMAGGKIYTF,-,-,TRBV15,TRBJ1-2
TGTGCCAGCAGCGTAGATCCTACGGTGGGGACTGAAGCTTTCTTT,CASSVDPTVGTEAFF,-,few,TRBV9,TRBJ1-1
TGCGCCAGCAGCGAAGGACACTCCTATGGCTACACCTTC,CASSEGHSYGYTF,-,few,TRBV5-1,TRBJ1-2
TGTGCCAGCAGTTTAGGGGGCCTCGAGCAGTACTTC,CASSLGGLEQYF,-,few,TRBV27,TRBJ2-7
TGTGCCAGCAGTTGGACAGGGGGTGGTGAGCAGTTCTTC,CASSWTGGGEQFF,TRBD1,-,TRBV6-5,TRBJ2-1
TGTGCCTGGAGTTTCGGACAGGGGGGATACGAGCAGTACTTC,CAWSFGQGGYEQYF,TRBD1,few,TRBV30,TRBJ2-7
TGTGCCAGCAGGCCGTCCCGGGACAGGGTAGGCGAGCAGTACTTC,CASRPSRDRVGEQYF,TRBD1,few,TRBV6-5,TRBJ2-7
TGTGCCAGCACCCTGGACAGGGGCTCCGAGCAGTACTTC,CASTLDRGSEQYF,TRBD1,-,TRBV11-3,TRBJ2-7
TGTGCCAGCAGGCCCGGGACTAGGAACAATGAGCAGTTCTTC,CASRPGTRNNEQFF,TRBD2,-,TRBV6-5,TRBJ2-1
TGTGCCAGCAGCCACCTCAGGGGCCTTAGCACAGATACGCAGTATTTT,CASSHLRGLSTDTQYF,-,-,TRBV3-1/TRBV3-2,TRBJ2-3
TGTGCCAGCAGCTTACAGGGGCACGGCACCGGGGAGCTGTTTTTT,CASSLQGHGTGELFF,TRBD1,-,TRBV9,TRBJ2-2
TGTGCCAGCAGAAAGGGGGGGGGAAATGGGCAGCCCCAGCATTTT,CASRKGGGNGQPQHF,-,-,TRBV2,TRBJ1-5
TGTGCCACCAGTGATCCCTCACAGGGCATTCACACAGATACGCAGTATTTT,CATSDPSQGIHTDTQYF,-,-,TRBV24-1,TRBJ2-3
TGTGCCAGCAGCCAGCTAGCGGGAGTAAGTGGCACAGATACGCAGTATTTT,CASSQLAGVSGTDTQYF,TRBD2,-,TRBV4-2,TRBJ2-3
TGTGCCAGCAGCTTATACAGGGTGTCTGGGGAGCTGTTTTTT,CASSLYRVSGELFF,-,-,TRBV7-9,TRBJ2-2
TGTGCCAGCACCGCGAGCCGGGCACAGGACGAGCAGTACTTC,CASTASRAQDEQYF,-,once,TRBV7-2,TRBJ2-7
TGCGCCAGCAGCCAAGAATCAGGGGGAAGGGGTAGGTACAATGAGCAGTTCTTC,CASSQESGGRGRYNEQFF,TRBD1,few,TRBV4-1,TRBJ2-1
TGTGCCAGTAGTATAGATAGGGGGACTGAAGCTTTCTTT,CASSIDRGTEAFF,-,-,TRBV19,TRBJ1-1
TGTGCCAGCAGCCAGGACCCAAGCTCCTACAATGAGCAGTTCTTC,CASSQDPSSYNEQFF,-,-,TRBV11-3,TRBJ2-1
TGTGCCAGCAGTTTGTTCGTACGGAACACTGAAGCTTTCTTT,CASSLFVRNTEAFF,-,few,TRBV27,TRBJ1-1
TGTGCCAGCAGTTTCAAAGCTTGGGAGCAGTACTTC,CASSFKAWEQYF,-,-,TRBV28,TRBJ2-7
TGTGCCAGCAGTTACTTCCACAAGGGTAGGGAAGGTTACACTGAAGCTTTCTTT,CASSYFHKGREGYTEAFF,-,medium-sized,TRBV6-2/TRBV6-3,TRBJ1-1
TGTGCCAGCAGGAGGGGCGGGGGCTCCTACAATGAGCAGTTCTTC,CASRRGGGSYNEQFF,TRBD2,-,TRBV6-5,TRBJ2-1